This TCR beta chain stems from a study of monozygotic twins with inflammatory bowel disease. TCRdb reworked the 5' RACE reads into one entry per CDR3 protein, no DNA. The data include 300,000 to 350,000 distinct CDR3 sequences; the top ten clones carry over 2%. Germline CDR1 reads MNHEY; CDR2 reads SVGEGT. The CDR3 loop spans 17 amino acids. The source material was blood. The receptor was derived from a human donor with ulcerative colitis or Crohn's disease, or a healthy co-twin of an affected twin (not recorded which). This chain joins TRBV6-2 or TRBV6-3 and TRBJ2-6; TCRdb names TRBD1, which stays unverified in the absence of DNA. The CDR3 loop is CASSPGQGLSGANVLTF.